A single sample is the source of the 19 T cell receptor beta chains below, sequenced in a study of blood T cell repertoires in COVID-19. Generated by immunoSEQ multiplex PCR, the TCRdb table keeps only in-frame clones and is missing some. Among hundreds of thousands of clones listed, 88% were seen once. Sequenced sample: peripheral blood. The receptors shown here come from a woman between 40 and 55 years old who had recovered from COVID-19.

CDR3 nucleotide sequence: TGTGCCAGCAGTGACACCGCCCGCCCGGGGACCCAGTACTTC. Translated: CASSDTARPGTQYF. This chain uses TRBV25-1 with TRBJ2-5; no definite D call. The V end was cut by 3 bases, the J end by 7 bases, with 15 bases between. CDR1 MGHDK and CDR2 SYGVNS come from the germline V gene. The CDR3 loop spans 14 amino acids. Full variable domain (missing parts from reference TRBV25-1 and TRBJ2-5): EADIYQTPRYLVIGTGKKITLECSQTMGHDKMYWYQQDPGMELHLIHYSYGVNSTEKGDLSSESTVSRIRTEHFPLTLESARPSHTSQYLCASSDTARPGTQYFGPGTRLLVL.

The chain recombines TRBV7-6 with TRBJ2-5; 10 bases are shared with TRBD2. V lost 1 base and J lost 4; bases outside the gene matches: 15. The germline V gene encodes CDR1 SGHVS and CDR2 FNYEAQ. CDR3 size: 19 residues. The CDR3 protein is CASSLGPMASGSSVETQYF. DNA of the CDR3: TGTGCCAGCAGCTTAGGACCTATGGCTAGCGGGAGTTCGGTAGAGACCCAGTACTTC.

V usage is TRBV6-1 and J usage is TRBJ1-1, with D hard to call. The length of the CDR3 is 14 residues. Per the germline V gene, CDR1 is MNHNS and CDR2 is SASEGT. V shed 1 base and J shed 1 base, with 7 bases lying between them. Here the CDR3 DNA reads TGTGCCAGCAGTGAAGGGTCAGGGAACACTGAAGCTTTCTTT. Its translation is CASSEGSGNTEAFF.

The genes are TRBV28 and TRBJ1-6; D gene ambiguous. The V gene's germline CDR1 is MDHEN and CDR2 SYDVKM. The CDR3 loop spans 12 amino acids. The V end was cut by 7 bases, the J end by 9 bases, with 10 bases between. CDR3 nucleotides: TGTGCCAGCACTCTGGCGGGTTCACCCCTCCACTTT. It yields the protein CASTLAGSPLHF.

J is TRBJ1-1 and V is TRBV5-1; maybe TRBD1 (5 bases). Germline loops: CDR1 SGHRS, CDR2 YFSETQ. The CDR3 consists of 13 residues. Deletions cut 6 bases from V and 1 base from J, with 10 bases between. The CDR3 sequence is CASTPGGNTEAFF. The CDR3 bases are TGCGCCAGCACCCCCGGGGGGAACACTGAAGCTTTCTTT.

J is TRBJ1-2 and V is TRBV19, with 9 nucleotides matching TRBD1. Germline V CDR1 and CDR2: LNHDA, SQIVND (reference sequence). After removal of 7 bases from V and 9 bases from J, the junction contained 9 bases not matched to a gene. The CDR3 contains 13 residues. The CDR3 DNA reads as TGTGCCAGTAACGGCGGGACAGGGAATCGCTACACCTTC. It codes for CASNGGTGNRYTF.

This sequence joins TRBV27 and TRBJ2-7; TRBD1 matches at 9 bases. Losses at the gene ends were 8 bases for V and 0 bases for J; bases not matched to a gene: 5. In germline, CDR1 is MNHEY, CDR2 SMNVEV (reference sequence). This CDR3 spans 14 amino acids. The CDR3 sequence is CASGDRAPSYEQYV. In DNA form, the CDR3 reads TGTGCCAGCGGGGACAGGGCTCCCTCCTACGAGCAGTACGTC.

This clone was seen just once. The chain's CDR3 is CASSLDRRTTEAFF. Here the CDR3 DNA reads TGTGCCAGCAGCTTGGACCGCCGAACAACTGAAGCTTTCTTT. This rearrangement joins TRBV5-6 to TRBJ1-1; D gene unclear. This CDR3 is 14 amino acids long. Germline-derived CDR1 and CDR2 are SGHDT and YYEEEE. V lost 0 bases to trimming and J lost 5 bases, with 11 bases between them.

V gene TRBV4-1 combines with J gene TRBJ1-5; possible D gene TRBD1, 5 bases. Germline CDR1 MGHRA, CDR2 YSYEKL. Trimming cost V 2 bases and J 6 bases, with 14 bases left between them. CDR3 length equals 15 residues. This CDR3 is CASSQTHRPGQPQHF. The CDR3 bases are TGCGCCAGCAGCCAAACCCACAGGCCTGGTCAGCCCCAGCATTTT.

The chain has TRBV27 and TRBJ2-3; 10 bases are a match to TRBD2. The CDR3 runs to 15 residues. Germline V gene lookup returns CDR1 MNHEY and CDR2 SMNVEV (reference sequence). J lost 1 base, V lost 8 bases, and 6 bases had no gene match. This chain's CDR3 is CASSPGLAGTDTQYF. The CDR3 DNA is TGTGCCAGCTCCCCCGGACTAGCGGGCACAGATACGCAGTATTTT.

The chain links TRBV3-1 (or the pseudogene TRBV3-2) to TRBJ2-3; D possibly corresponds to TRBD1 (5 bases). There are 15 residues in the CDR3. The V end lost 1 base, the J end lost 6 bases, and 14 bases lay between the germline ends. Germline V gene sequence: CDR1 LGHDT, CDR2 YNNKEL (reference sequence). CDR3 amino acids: CASSQGGQYEDTQYF. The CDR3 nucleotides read TGTGCCAGCAGCCAAGGGGGCCAGTATGAGGATACGCAGTATTTT.

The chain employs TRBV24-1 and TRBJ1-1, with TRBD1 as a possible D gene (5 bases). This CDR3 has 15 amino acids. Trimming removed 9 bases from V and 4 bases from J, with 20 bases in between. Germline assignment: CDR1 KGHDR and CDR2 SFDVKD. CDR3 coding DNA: TGTGCCACCCTTAGAGGACAACTTCGGAGCACTGAAGCTTTCTTT. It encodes CATLRGQLRSTEAFF.

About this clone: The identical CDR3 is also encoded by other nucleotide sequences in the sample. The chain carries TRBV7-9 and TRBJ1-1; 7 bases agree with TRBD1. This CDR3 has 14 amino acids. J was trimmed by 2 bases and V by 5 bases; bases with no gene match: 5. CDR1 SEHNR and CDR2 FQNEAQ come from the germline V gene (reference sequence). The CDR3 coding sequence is TGTGCCAGCAGCCCCGGGACAGCCAACACTGAAGCTTTCTTT. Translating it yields CASSPGTANTEAFF.

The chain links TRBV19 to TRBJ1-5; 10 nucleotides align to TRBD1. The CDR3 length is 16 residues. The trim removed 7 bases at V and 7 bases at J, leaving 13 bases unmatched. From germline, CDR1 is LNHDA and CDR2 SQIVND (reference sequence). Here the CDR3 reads CASKSSGTGVWQPQHF. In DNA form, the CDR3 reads TGTGCCAGTAAGTCGTCCGGGACAGGGGTCTGGCAGCCCCAGCATTTT.

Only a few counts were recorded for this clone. The CDR3 is CASSLGGLWPQHF. The CDR3 region has the DNA TGCGCCAGCAGCTTGGGCGGGTTGTGGCCCCAGCATTTT. The rearrangement uses TRBV5-1 and TRBJ1-5; D is uncertain. V was cut by 0 bases and J by 9 bases, with 10 bases left in between. CDR3 length: 13 amino acids. CDR1 is SGHRS and CDR2 is YFSETQ in the germline V gene.

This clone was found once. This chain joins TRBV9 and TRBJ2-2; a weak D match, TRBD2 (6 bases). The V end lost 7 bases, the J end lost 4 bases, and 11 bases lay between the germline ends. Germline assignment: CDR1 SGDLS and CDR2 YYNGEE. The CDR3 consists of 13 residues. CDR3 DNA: TGTGCCAGCCGAGGAGGGGCCACCGGGGAGCTGTTTTTT. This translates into CASRGGATGELFF.

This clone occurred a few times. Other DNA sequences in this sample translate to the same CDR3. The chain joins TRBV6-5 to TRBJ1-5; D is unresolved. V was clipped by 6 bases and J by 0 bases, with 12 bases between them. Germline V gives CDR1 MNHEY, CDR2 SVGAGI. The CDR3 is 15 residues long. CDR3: CASRIRVYSNQPQHF. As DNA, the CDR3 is TGTGCCAGCAGGATACGGGTCTATAGCAATCAGCCCCAGCATTTT.

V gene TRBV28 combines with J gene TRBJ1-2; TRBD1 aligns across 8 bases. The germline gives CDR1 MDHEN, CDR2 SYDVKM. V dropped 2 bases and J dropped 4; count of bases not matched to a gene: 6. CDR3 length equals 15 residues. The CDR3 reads CASSLLTGVGYGYTF. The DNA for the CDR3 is TGTGCCAGCAGTTTACTGACAGGGGTCGGCTATGGCTACACCTTC.

In DNA form, the CDR3 reads TGTGCCAGCAGCCGAAGCGGGTCCCCCTACGAGCAGTACTTC. This codes for CASSRSGSPYEQYF. The chain recombines TRBV9 with TRBJ2-7, with D possibly being TRBD2 (6 bases). This CDR3 spans 14 amino acids. Trimming pared 4 bases from V and 2 bases from J, leaving 13 bases between. Germline V lookup: CDR1 SGDLS, CDR2 YYNGEE.